One sample yielded the 8 T cell receptor beta chains listed below, sequenced in a study of OX40 agonist ivuxolimab in advanced cancers. Library method: the immunoSEQ multiplex PCR assay. Imported from immuneACCESS, the table was reduced by TCRdb to in-frame sequences with V and J called. These copies leave out some clones; in studies compared against another copy, an unresolved V gene accounts for under half, and the cause of the remainder is not known. The table for this sample lists tens of thousands of clones; 91% of them were counted only once. The top ten clonotypes cover roughly a sixth of the sample. The sequences come from CD4+ or CD8+ T cells sorted from blood, collected in a trial of the OX40 agonist ivuxolimab. The receptor set was obtained from an adult with an advanced solid tumor such as melanoma, head and neck, liver or kidney cancer.

The chain couples TRBV6-6 to TRBJ2-7; unclear D gene. The CDR3 runs 13 residues. CDR1 and CDR2 from the germline V gene are MNHNY and SVGAGI (reference sequence). V lost 2 bases to trimming and J lost 2 bases, with 7 bases between them. CDR3: CASSYNTAYEQYF. CDR3 DNA: TGTGCCAGCAGTTACAACACCGCCTACGAGCAGTACTTC.

J is TRBJ1-1 and V is TRBV27; a possible D gene is TRBD1 (6 bases). V was shortened by 5 bases and J by 0 bases, with 10 bases between the two germline ends. Germline CDR1 reads MNHEY; CDR2 reads SMNVEV (reference sequence). The CDR3 covers 14 residues. CDR3 loop: CASSTGSLNTEAFF. Here the CDR3 DNA reads TGTGCCAGCAGTACAGGGTCGTTGAACACTGAAGCTTTCTTT.

The gene calls are TRBV6-1 and TRBJ2-2; TRBD1 matches at 7 bases. The V segment lost 5 bases and the J segment 2 bases; nucleotides outside the gene matches: 5. Germline V gene data show CDR1 as MNHNS and CDR2 as SASEGT. The CDR3 runs to 15 residues. CDR3 bases: TGTGCCAGCAGTAAAAACAGGGGAAACACCGGGGAGCTGTTTTTT. Amino acids: CASSKNRGNTGELFF.

The gene calls are TRBV13 and TRBJ1-1; D call uncertain. The CDR3 contains 15 residues. Trimming shortened V by 5 bases and J by 0 bases, and 13 bases separated the two germline ends. Germline CDR1 PRHDT, CDR2 FYEKMQ (reference sequence). The CDR3 DNA reads TGTGCCAGCAGCCCAGGTGGCCAGATGAACACTGAAGCTTTCTTT. Protein product: CASSPGGQMNTEAFF.

The J gene is TRBJ2-7, the V gene TRBV7-9, with D maybe TRBD1 (6 bases). CDR1 is SEHNR and CDR2 is FQNEAQ in the germline V gene (reference sequence). The CDR3 loop spans 13 amino acids. V lost 5 bases, J lost 8 bases, and 16 bases lay in between. The CDR3 sequence is CASSDQGQPQQYF. CDR3 nucleotide sequence: TGTGCCAGCAGCGACCAAGGACAGCCCCAGCAGTACTTC. Based on the CDR3 plus reference TRBV7-9 and TRBJ2-7, the full variable domain is DTGVSQNPRHKITKRGQNVTFRCDPISEHNRLYWYRQTLGQGPEFLTYFQNEAQLEKSRLLSDRFSAERPKGSFSTLEIQRTEQGDSAMYLCASSDQGQPQQYFGPGTRLTVT.

The genes are TRBV13 and TRBJ1-1, with 8 bases identical to TRBD1. This CDR3 spans 15 amino acids. Losses at the gene ends were 0 bases for V and 1 base for J; bases not matched to a gene: 1. Germline V gene sequence: CDR1 PRHDT, CDR2 FYEKMQ (reference sequence). The CDR3 loop is CASSLGGTGNTEAFF. The CDR3 DNA sequence: TGTGCCAGCAGCTTAGGGGGGACAGGGAACACTGAAGCTTTCTTT.

This chain uses TRBV7-6 with TRBJ1-2, with 12 bases matching TRBD1. The germline V gene encodes CDR1 SGHVS and CDR2 FNYEAQ. This CDR3 contains 16 residues. Unmatched junction bases numbered 8, after V lost 1 base and J lost 8 bases. The CDR3 here is CASSLGDRGLVKGYTF. The CDR3 nucleotides read TGTGCCAGCAGCTTAGGGGACAGGGGGCTTGTTAAAGGCTACACCTTC. Variable domain in full (rest from reference TRBV7-6 and TRBJ1-2): GAGVSQSPRYKVTKRGQDVALRCDPISGHVSLYWYRQALGQGPEFLTYFNYEAQQDKSGLPNDRFSAERPEGSISTLTIQRTEQRDSAMYRCASSLGDRGLVKGYTFGSGTRLTVV.

The CDR3 region is CASWDSVTEAFF. CDR3 DNA sequence: TGTGCCAGCTGGGACAGTGTCACTGAAGCTTTCTTT. The chain couples TRBV5-5 to TRBJ1-1; TRBD1 agrees at 7 bases. Germline CDR1 reads SGHKS; CDR2 reads YYEKEE (reference sequence). J gave up 4 bases and V 7 bases, and 4 bases lay outside the gene matches. This CDR3 has 12 residues.